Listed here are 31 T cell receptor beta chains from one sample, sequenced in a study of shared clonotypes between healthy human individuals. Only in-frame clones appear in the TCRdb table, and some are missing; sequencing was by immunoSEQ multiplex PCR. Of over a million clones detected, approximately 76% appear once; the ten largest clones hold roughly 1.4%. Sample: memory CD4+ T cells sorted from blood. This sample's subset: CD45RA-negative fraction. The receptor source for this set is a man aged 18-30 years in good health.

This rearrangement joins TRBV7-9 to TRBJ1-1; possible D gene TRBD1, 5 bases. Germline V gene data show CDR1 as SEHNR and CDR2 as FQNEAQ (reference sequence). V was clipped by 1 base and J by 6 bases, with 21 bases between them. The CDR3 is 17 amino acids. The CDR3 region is CASSLEFRGHRAAEAFF. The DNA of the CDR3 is TGTGCCAGCAGCTTAGAATTCCGGGGCCATAGAGCGGCTGAAGCTTTCTTT. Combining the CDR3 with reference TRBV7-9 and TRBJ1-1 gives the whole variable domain DTGVSQNPRHKITKRGQNVTFRCDPISEHNRLYWYRQTLGQGPEFLTYFQNEAQLEKSRLLSDRFSAERPKGSFSTLEIQRTEQGDSAMYLCASSLEFRGHRAAEAFFGQGTRLTVV.

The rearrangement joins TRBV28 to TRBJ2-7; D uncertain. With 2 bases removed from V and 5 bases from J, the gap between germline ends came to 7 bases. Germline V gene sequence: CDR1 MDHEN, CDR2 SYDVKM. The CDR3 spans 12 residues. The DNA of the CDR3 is TGTGCCAGCAGTTTACGTCGGAACGAGCAGTACTTC. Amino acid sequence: CASSLRRNEQYF.

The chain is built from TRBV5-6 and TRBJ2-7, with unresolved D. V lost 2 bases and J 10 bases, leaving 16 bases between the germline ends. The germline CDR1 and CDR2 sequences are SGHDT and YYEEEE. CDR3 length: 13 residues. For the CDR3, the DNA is TGTGCCAGCAGCTTCCCGTTATTAGACGTCCAGTACTTC. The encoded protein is CASSFPLLDVQYF.

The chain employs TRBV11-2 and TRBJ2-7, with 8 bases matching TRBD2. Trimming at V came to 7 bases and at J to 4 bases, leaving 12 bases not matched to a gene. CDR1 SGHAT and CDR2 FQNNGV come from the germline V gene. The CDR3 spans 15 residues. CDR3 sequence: CASNTKGLEAYEQYF. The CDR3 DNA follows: TGTGCCAGCAACACGAAGGGACTAGAAGCTTACGAGCAGTACTTC.

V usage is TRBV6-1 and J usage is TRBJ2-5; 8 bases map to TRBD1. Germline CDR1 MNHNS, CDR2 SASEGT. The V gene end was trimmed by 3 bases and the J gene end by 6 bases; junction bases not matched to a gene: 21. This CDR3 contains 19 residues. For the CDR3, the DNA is TGTGCCAGCAGTGATTCCGGCAGGGGGCAATTTAGGAACAAAAAGACCCAGTACTTC. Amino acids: CASSDSGRGQFRNKKTQYF.

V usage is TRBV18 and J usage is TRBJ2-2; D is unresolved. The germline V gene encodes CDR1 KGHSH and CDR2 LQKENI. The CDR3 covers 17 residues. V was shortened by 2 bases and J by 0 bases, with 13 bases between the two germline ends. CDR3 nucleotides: TGTGCCAGCTCACCAAGTCGAGGCCCGACGAACACCGGGGAGCTGTTTTTT. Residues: CASSPSRGPTNTGELFF.

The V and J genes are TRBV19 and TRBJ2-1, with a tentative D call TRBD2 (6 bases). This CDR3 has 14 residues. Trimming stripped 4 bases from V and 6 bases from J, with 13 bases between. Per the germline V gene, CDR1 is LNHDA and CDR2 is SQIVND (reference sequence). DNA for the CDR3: TGTGCCAGTAGTAGACTAGTGGCCCTCAATGAGCAGTTCTTC. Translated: CASSRLVALNEQFF.

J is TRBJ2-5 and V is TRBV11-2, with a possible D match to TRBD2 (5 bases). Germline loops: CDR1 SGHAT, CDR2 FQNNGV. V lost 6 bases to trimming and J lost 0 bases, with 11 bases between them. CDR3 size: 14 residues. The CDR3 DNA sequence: TGTGCCAGCAGAGGGAGTCTGTACCAAGAGACCCAGTACTTC. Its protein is CASRGSLYQETQYF. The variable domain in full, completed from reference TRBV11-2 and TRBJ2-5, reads EAGVAQSPRYKIIEKRQSVAFWCNPISGHATLYWYQQILGQGPKLLIQFQNNGVVDDSQLPKDRFSAERLKGVDSTLKIQPAKLEDSAVYLCASRGSLYQETQYFGPGTRLLVL.

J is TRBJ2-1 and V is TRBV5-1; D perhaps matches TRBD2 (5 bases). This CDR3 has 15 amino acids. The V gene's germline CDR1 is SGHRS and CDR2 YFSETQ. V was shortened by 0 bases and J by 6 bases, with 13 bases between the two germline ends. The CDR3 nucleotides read TGCGCCAGCAGCTTGGGAGGCGGTCGGGGCAATGAGCAGTTCTTC. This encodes CASSLGGGRGNEQFF.

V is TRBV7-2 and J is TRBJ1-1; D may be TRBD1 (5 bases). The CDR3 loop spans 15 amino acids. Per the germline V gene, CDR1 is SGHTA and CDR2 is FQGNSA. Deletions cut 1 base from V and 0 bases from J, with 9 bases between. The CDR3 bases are TGTGCCAGCAGCTTAGGAGGGGCCCTGAACACTGAAGCTTTCTTT. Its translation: CASSLGGALNTEAFF.

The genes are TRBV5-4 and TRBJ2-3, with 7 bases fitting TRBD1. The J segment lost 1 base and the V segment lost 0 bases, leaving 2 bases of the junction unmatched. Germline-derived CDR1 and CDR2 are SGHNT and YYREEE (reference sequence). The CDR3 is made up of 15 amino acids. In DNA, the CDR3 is TGTGCCAGCAGCTTGGGTACAGGGGGCACAGATACGCAGTATTTT. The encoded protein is CASSLGTGGTDTQYF.

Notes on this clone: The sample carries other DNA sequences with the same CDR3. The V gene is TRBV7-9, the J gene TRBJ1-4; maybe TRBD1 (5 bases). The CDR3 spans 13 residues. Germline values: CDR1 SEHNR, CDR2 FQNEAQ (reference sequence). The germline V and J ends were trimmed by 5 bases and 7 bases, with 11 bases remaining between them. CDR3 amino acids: CASSLGQGEKLFF. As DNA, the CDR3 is TGTGCCAGCAGCCTGGGGCAGGGTGAAAAACTGTTTTTT.

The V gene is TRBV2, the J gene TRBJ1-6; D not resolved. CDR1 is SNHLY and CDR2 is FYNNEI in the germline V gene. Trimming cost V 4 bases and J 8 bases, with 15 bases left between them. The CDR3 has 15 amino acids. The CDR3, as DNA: TGTGCCAGCAGTGTATCCACACACAGTTATTCACCCCTCCACTTT. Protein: CASSVSTHSYSPLHF.

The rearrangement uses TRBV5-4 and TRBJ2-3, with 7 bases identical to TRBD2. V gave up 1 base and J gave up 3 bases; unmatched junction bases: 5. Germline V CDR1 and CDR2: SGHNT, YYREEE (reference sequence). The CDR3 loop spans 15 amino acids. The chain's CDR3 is CASSLMSGGTDTQYF. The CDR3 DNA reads TGTGCCAGCAGCTTGATGTCGGGAGGAACAGATACGCAGTATTTT.

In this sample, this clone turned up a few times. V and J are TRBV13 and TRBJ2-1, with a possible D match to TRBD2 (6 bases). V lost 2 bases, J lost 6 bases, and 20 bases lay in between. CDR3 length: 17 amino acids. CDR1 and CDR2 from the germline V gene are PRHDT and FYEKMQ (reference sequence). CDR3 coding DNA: TGTGCCAGCAGCTTAAGGAGGGCTAACCCCGGGGGCAATGAGCAGTTCTTC. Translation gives CASSLRRANPGGNEQFF.

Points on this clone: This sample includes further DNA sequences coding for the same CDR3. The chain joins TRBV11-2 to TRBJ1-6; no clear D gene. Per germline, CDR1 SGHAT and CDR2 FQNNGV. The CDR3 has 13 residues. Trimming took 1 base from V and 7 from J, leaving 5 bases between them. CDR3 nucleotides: TGTGCCAGCAGCTTAGCTCGGAATTCACCCCTCCACTTT. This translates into CASSLARNSPLHF.

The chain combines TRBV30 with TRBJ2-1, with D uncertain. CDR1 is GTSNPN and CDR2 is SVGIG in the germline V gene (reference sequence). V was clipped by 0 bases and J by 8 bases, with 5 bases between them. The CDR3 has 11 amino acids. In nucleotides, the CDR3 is TGTGCCTGGAGTGTAAACGATGAGCAGTTCTTC. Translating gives CAWSVNDEQFF.

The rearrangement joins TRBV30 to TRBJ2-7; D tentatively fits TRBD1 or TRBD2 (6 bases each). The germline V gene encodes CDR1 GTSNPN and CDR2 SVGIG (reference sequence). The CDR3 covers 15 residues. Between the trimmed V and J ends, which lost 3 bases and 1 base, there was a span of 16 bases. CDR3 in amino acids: CAWRVPKGGSYEQYF. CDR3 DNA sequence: TGTGCCTGGAGGGTCCCAAAGGGGGGATCCTACGAGCAGTACTTC.

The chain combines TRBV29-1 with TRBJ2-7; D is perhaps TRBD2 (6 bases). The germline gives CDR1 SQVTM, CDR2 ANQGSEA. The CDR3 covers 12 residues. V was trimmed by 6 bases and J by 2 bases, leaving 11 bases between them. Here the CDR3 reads CSVRDSTYEQYF. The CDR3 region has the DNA TGCAGCGTCCGGGACTCAACCTACGAGCAGTACTTC.

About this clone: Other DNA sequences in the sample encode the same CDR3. DNA for the CDR3: TGTGCCAGCAGCCCGACTGGGGATACGCAGTATTTT. It specifies CASSPTGDTQYF. The rearrangement links TRBV6-5 to TRBJ2-3, with D unclear. The V gene's germline CDR1 is MNHEY and CDR2 SVGAGI. The CDR3 has 12 amino acids. The germline V and J ends were trimmed by 6 bases and 6 bases, with 10 bases remaining between them.

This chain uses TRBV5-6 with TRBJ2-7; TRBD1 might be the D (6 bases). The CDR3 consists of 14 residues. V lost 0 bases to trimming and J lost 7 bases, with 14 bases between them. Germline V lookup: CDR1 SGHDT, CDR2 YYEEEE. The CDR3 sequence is CASSLGGRCGEQYF. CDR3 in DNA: TGTGCCAGCAGCTTGGGGGGGCGGTGCGGAGAGCAGTACTTC.

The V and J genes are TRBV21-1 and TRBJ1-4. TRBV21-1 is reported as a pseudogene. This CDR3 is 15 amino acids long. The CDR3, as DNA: TGTGCCAGCAGCAAAGGGCCAACTTGGAGTGAAAAACTGTTTTTT. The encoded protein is CASSKGPTWSEKLFF.

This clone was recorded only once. The CDR3 sequence: CASSEAPLARTDTQYF. The CDR3 DNA follows: TGTGCCAGCAGTGAAGCTCCGCTCGCCCGCACAGATACGCAGTATTTT. V gene TRBV2 combines with J gene TRBJ2-3; no firm D call. The length of the CDR3 is 16 residues. CDR1 and CDR2 (germline): SNHLY, FYNNEI. Trimming stripped 0 bases from V and 1 base from J, with 11 bases between. The variable domain in full, with the rest retrieved from reference TRBV2 and TRBJ2-3, is EPEVTQTPSHQVTQMGQEVILRCVPISNHLYFYWYRQILGQKVEFLVSFYNNEISEKSEIFDDQFSVERPDGSNFTLKIRSTKLEDSAMYFCASSEAPLARTDTQYFGPGTRLTVL.

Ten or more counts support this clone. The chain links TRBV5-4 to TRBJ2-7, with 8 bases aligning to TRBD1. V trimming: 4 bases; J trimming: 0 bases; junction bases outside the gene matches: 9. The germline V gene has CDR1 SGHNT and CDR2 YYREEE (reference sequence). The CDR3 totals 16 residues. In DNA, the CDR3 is TGTGCCAGCAGCCTGACAGGGGCCGCGTTCTCCTACGAGCAGTACTTC. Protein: CASSLTGAAFSYEQYF.

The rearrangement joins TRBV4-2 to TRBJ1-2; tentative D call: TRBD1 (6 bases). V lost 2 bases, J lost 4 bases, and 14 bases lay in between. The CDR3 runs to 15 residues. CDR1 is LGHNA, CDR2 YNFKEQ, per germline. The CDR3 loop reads CASSQPGASSYGYTF. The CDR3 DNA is TGTGCCAGCAGCCAACCAGGGGCGTCTAGCTATGGCTACACCTTC.

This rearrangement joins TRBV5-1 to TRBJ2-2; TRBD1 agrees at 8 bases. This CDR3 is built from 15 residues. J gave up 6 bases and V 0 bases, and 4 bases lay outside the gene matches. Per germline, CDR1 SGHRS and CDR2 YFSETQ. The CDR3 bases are TGCGCCAGCAGCTTGGACAGGGGGAGCGCCGGGGAGCTGTTTTTT. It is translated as CASSLDRGSAGELFF.

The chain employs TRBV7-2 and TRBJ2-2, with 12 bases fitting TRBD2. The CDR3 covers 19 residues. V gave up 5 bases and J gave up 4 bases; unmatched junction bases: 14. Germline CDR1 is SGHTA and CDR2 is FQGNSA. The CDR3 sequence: CASSLLRALAGGSTGELFF. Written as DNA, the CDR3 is TGTGCCAGCAGCCTTCTGAGGGCACTAGCGGGAGGCTCCACCGGGGAGCTGTTTTTT.

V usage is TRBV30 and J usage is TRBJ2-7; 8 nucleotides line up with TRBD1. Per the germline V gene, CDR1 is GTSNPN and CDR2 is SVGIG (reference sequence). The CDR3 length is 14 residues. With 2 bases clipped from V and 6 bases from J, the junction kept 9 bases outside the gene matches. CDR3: CAWSRGDRGREQYF. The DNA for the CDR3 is TGTGCCTGGAGTAGGGGAGACAGGGGTCGCGAGCAGTACTTC.

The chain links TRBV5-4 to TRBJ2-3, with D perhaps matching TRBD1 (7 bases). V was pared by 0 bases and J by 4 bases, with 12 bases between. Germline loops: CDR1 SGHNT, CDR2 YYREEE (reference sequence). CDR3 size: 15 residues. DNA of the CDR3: TGTGCCAGCAGCTTGGAAACCAGGGGGGCAGATACGCAGTATTTT. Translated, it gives CASSLETRGADTQYF.

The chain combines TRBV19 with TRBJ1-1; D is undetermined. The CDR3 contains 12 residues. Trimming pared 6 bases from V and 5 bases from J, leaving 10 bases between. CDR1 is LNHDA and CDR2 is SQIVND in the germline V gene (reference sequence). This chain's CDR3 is CASRETGTEAFF. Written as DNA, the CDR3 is TGTGCCAGTAGAGAGACGGGGACTGAAGCTTTCTTT.

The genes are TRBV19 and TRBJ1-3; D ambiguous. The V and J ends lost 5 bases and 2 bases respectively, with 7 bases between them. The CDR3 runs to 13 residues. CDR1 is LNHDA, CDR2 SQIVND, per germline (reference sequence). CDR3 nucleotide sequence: TGTGCCAGTAGTCCTTTCACTGGAAACACCATATATTTT. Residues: CASSPFTGNTIYF.